Listed below are T cell receptor beta chains from one sample, sequenced in a study of blood T cell repertoires in COVID-19. The protocol was immunoSEQ multiplex PCR, while the TCRdb copy is restricted to in-frame clones and leaves out a portion. The sample contains hundreds of thousands of clones, roughly 85% of which appear only once. Sequencing input: peripheral blood. These receptors originate from a human donor in a cohort sampled during active COVID-19. Both conserved end residues are part of each CDR3. A D gene is named only where the DNA matches it firmly. Clone size is given for some rows only: seen once, a few or many times, or a class if the clone is expanded.

d_gene,j_gene,v_gene,abundance,CDR3aa,CDR3nt
-,TRBJ2-1,TRBV5-1,-,CASSLQGGGYNEQFF,TGCGCCAGCAGCTTACAGGGCGGGGGATACAATGAGCAGTTCTTC
TRBD2,TRBJ2-5,TRBV3-1/TRBV3-2,-,CASSELAGGPQETQYF,TGTGCCAGCAGCGAACTAGCGGGGGGTCCCCAAGAGACCCAGTACTTC
-,TRBJ1-2,TRBV15,once,CATSGTGSYGYTF,TGTGCCACCAGCGGCACAGGGAGCTATGGCTACACCTTC
TRBD1,TRBJ1-5,TRBV19,-,CASRWGQTYSNQPQHF,TGTGCCAGTAGATGGGGACAGACATATAGCAATCAGCCCCAGCATTTT
-,TRBJ1-5,TRBV24-1,once,CATSVVPRKSNQPQHF,TGTGCCACCAGCGTTGTCCCCAGGAAAAGCAATCAGCCCCAGCATTTT
TRBD1,TRBJ1-2,TRBV12-5,-,CASGPGQGSGGYTF,TGTGCTAGTGGCCCTGGACAGGGGAGTGGAGGCTACACCTTC
TRBD1,TRBJ1-1,TRBV5-4,few,CASSPGQGRMNTEAFF,TGTGCCAGCAGCCCGGGACAGGGTAGGATGAACACTGAAGCTTTCTTT
-,TRBJ2-7,TRBV19,once,CASRAAGQSSYEQYF,TGTGCCAGTAGGGCCGCGGGACAGAGCTCCTACGAGCAGTACTTC
-,TRBJ1-2,TRBV19,-,CASSIGAGYTF,TGTGCCAGTAGTATTGGGGCCGGCTACACCTTC
-,TRBJ1-1,TRBV12-3/TRBV12-4,-,CASSLWPTEAFF,TGTGCCAGCAGTTTATGGCCCACTGAAGCTTTCTTT
-,TRBJ2-1,TRBV3-1/TRBV3-2,-,CASSQGLTANEQFF,TGTGCCAGCAGCCAGGGACTCACAGCCAATGAGCAGTTCTTC
TRBD2,TRBJ2-5,TRBV2,-,CASRPTSGGGAQYF,TGTGCCAGCAGGCCTACTAGCGGGGGTGGGGCCCAGTACTTC
-,TRBJ1-2,TRBV10-2,-,CASSDGAGYTF,TGCGCCAGCAGTGATGGGGCTGGCTACACCTTC
-,TRBJ2-3,TRBV11-3,-,CASSTDPRADTQYF,TGTGCCAGCAGCACGGACCCGAGGGCAGATACGCAGTATTTT
TRBD1,TRBJ1-2,TRBV6-5,-,CASSYIGWQGDGYTF,TGTGCCAGCAGTTACATAGGTTGGCAGGGGGATGGCTACACCTTC
TRBD1,TRBJ1-2,TRBV24-1,-,CATSDHGSRAGGGFAGYTF,TGTGCCACCAGTGATCATGGATCGCGTGCAGGGGGCGGGTTCGCCGGCTACACCTTC
-,TRBJ1-2,TRBV20-1,-,CSASSGSNYGYTF,TGCAGTGCTAGTTCAGGGTCTAACTATGGCTACACCTTC
TRBD1,TRBJ2-1,TRBV5-1,-,CASSFTGGIYNEQFF,TGCGCCAGCAGCTTTACAGGGGGTATCTACAATGAGCAGTTCTTC
TRBD1,TRBJ1-5,TRBV19,-,CASSWTGGNQPQHF,TGTGCCAGTAGTTGGACAGGGGGGAATCAGCCCCAGCATTTT
-,TRBJ1-2,TRBV3-1/TRBV3-2,-,CASSQEVHLGYTF,TGTGCCAGCAGCCAAGAAGTCCACCTAGGCTACACCTTC
TRBD1,TRBJ1-6,TRBV25-1,-,CASSDSDRGDSPLHF,TGTGCCAGCAGTGACTCGGACAGGGGGGATTCACCCCTCCACTTT
TRBD1,TRBJ2-1,TRBV10-3,-,CAIGGQGPDEQFF,TGTGCCATCGGGGGACAGGGCCCCGATGAGCAGTTCTTC
TRBD1,TRBJ1-2,TRBV9,-,CASSADLGGRGHGYTF,TGTGCCAGCAGCGCCGACCTCGGAGGCAGGGGGCATGGCTACACCTTC
-,TRBJ1-1,TRBV19,-,CASSIMLTNTEAFF,TGTGCCAGTAGTATAATGCTGACTAACACTGAAGCTTTCTTT
-,TRBJ1-1,TRBV30,-,CAWSGFGSGDTEAFF,TGTGCCTGGAGTGGGTTTGGATCGGGGGACACTGAAGCTTTCTTT
-,TRBJ2-3,TRBV3-1/TRBV3-2,-,CASRDNSDTQYF,TGTGCCAGCAGAGACAACTCAGATACGCAGTATTTT
TRBD1,TRBJ1-2,TRBV3-1/TRBV3-2,-,CASSSDRGGRGNYGYTF,TGTGCCAGCAGCTCGGACAGGGGGGGAAGGGGAAACTATGGCTACACCTTC
-,TRBJ2-7,TRBV10-3,-,CAIKPNRSSYEQYF,TGTGCCATCAAACCGAACAGGAGCTCCTACGAGCAGTACTTC
-,TRBJ2-1,TRBV7-8,-,CASSLLRVGSEQFF,TGTGCCAGCAGCTTATTGCGGGTGGGCAGTGAGCAGTTCTTC
-,TRBJ2-2,TRBV5-1,few,CASVGGSLSGELFF,TGCGCCAGCGTAGGGGGAAGCCTATCCGGGGAGCTGTTTTTT
-,TRBJ2-2,TRBV5-8,-,CASTIGVRTGELFF,TGTGCCAGCACTATAGGGGTCCGGACCGGGGAGCTGTTTTTT
-,TRBJ1-1,TRBV9,few,CASSAGQNTEAFF,TGTGCCAGCAGCGCGGGACAGAACACTGAAGCTTTCTTT